These 29 T cell receptor beta chains share one sample of origin, sequenced in a study of a mutant IDH1 vaccine in newly diagnosed glioma. Documented time point: week 35, safety follow-up. Doses consisted of 300 ug of mutant IDH1 20-mer peptide each, paired with topical imiquimod. The antigens of these receptors remain unknown. Some clones are missing from TCRdb's copy, which holds only in-frame ones; the method was immunoSEQ multiplex PCR. The table lists 41,000 or so clones, 75% to 90% of them singletons. Sequenced here: PBMCs, sampled from a glioma patient whose treatment included an IDH1 peptide vaccine. All receptors derive from a man aged 40-50 years with glioma.

This CDR3 is CASSRILNQPQHF. In nucleotides, the CDR3 is TGTGCCAGCAGTCGGATACTTAATCAGCCCCAGCATTTT. The V call is TRBV6-5, the J call TRBJ1-5; D unclear. The V and J ends lost 5 bases and 4 bases respectively, with 9 bases between them. Germline V CDR1 and CDR2: MNHEY, SVGAGI. CDR3 length equals 13 residues.

The V call is TRBV28, the J call TRBJ2-3; D may be TRBD2 (7 bases). Germline V CDR1 and CDR2: MDHEN, SYDVKM. The CDR3 sequence is 14 residues long. The V end lost 2 bases, the J end lost 6 bases, and 12 bases lay between the germline ends. DNA for the CDR3: TGTGCCAGCAGTTTAACGGGGGGCCACGATACGCAGTATTTT. Amino acid sequence: CASSLTGGHDTQYF. The variable domain in full, with the rest retrieved from reference TRBV28 and TRBJ2-3, is DVKVTQSSRYLVKRTGEKVFLECVQDMDHENMFWYRQDPGLGLRLIYFSYDVKMKEKGDIPEGYSVSREKKERFSLILESASTNQTSMYLCASSLTGGHDTQYFGPGTRLTVL.

This clone was detected once. This rearrangement joins TRBV18 to TRBJ1-1, with D perhaps matching TRBD1 (6 bases). The CDR3 totals 15 residues. Trimming took 2 bases from V and 3 from J, leaving 13 bases between them. CDR1 and CDR2 (germline): KGHSH, LQKENI. The CDR3 loop reads CASSPDKTGYTEAFF. CDR3 nucleotides: TGTGCCAGCTCACCAGACAAGACAGGCTACACTGAAGCTTTCTTT.

The chain employs TRBV5-1 and TRBJ2-5; 10 nucleotides align to TRBD2. The germline CDR1 and CDR2 sequences are SGHRS and YFSETQ. The CDR3 spans 17 residues. The trim removed 4 bases at V and 3 bases at J, leaving 12 bases unmatched. The CDR3 loop reads CASSRTVTGTSEETQYF. The CDR3 DNA follows: TGCGCCAGCAGCCGGACCGTTACCGGGACTAGCGAAGAGACCCAGTACTTC.

J is TRBJ2-5 and V is TRBV6-6; D call uncertain. Deletions cut 3 bases from V and 1 base from J, with 3 bases between. Germline CDR1 MNHNY, CDR2 SVGAGI (reference sequence). The CDR3 sequence is 12 residues long. The CDR3 DNA is TGTGCCAGCAGTTATGTCCAAGAGACCCAGTACTTC. Translated: CASSYVQETQYF.

V is TRBV7-6 and J is TRBJ2-5, with 12 bases that match TRBD2. The CDR3 covers 15 residues. Germline V CDR1 and CDR2: SGHVS, FNYEAQ. V trimming: 4 bases; J trimming: 4 bases; junction bases outside the gene matches: 4. CDR3 in DNA: TGTGCCAGCAGCTCCCGACTAGCGGGGGTAGAGACCCAGTACTTC. Its translation: CASSSRLAGVETQYF.

The rearrangement uses TRBV19 and TRBJ2-7; D is uncertain. CDR1 LNHDA and CDR2 SQIVND come from the germline V gene (reference sequence). The CDR3 length is 14 residues. Deletions cut 1 base from V and 6 bases from J, with 13 bases between. The CDR3 DNA is TGTGCCAGTAGTATAGTGGCAGCCGTGGGCGAGCAGTACTTC. Translated, it gives CASSIVAAVGEQYF.

J is TRBJ2-6 and V is TRBV6-1; D may be TRBD1 (6 bases). CDR3 size: 16 residues. CDR1 and CDR2 (germline): MNHNS, SASEGT. The germline V and J ends were trimmed by 0 bases and 0 bases, with 6 bases remaining between them. DNA of the CDR3: TGTGCCAGCAGTGAAGCGGACAGCTCTGGGGCCAACGTCCTGACTTTC. Protein product: CASSEADSSGANVLTF.

The chain has TRBV18 and TRBJ2-2, with a tentative D call TRBD1 (5 bases). The CDR3 is 13 amino acids. V was clipped by 3 bases and J by 9 bases, with 11 bases between them. The V gene's germline CDR1 is KGHSH and CDR2 LQKENI. CDR3 DNA: TGTGCCAGCTCACCTGACAGAGAGAGGGAGCTGTTTTTT. Its translation is CASSPDRERELFF.

The J gene is TRBJ1-1, the V gene TRBV28; perhaps TRBD1 as D (5 bases). The CDR3 runs 15 residues. The germline V and J ends were trimmed by 5 bases and 5 bases, with 18 bases remaining between them. Germline assignment: CDR1 MDHEN and CDR2 SYDVKM. CDR3 in amino acids: CASSVRGGLATEAFF. In DNA form, the CDR3 reads TGTGCCAGCAGTGTTCGGGGGGGACTCGCGACTGAAGCTTTCTTT.

The chain employs TRBV2 and TRBJ2-7; D is perhaps TRBD2 (5 bases). The CDR3 totals 14 residues. Germline V gives CDR1 SNHLY, CDR2 FYNNEI. Trimming removed 6 bases at V and 0 bases at J, with 12 bases between. CDR3: CASRMRVRSYEQYV. The CDR3 DNA follows: TGTGCCAGCAGGATGAGGGTCCGCTCCTACGAGCAGTACGTC.

CDR3 DNA sequence: TGTGCCAGCAGCGGCGTACAGGGTCGGCCACAGCAGTACTTC. Translation gives CASSGVQGRPQQYF. The chain couples TRBV11-2 to TRBJ2-7, with D perhaps TRBD1 (6 bases). V lost 5 bases to trimming and J lost 8 bases, with 19 bases between them. From germline, CDR1 is SGHAT and CDR2 FQNNGV. The CDR3 is 14 residues long.

This chain connects TRBV7-3 to TRBJ2-2; TRBD2 matches at 8 bases. CDR3 length: 16 amino acids. Germline V CDR1 and CDR2: SGHTA, FQGTGA. Trimming at V came to 4 bases and at J to 0 bases, leaving 4 bases not matched to a gene. CDR3 bases: TGTGCCAGCAGCTCCGCGGGAGGCCCGAACACCGGGGAGCTGTTTTTT. It encodes CASSSAGGPNTGELFF.

This chain connects TRBV27 to TRBJ1-2; TRBD1 might be the D (6 bases). V lost 6 bases, J lost 10 bases, and 18 bases lay in between. Germline V gene sequence: CDR1 MNHEY, CDR2 SMNVEV (reference sequence). This CDR3 region has 13 residues. The CDR3 DNA is TGTGCCAGCAGCCGACGACGACAGGAATTCTACACCTTC. Translation: CASSRRRQEFYTF.

The chain has TRBV5-1 and TRBJ2-3; TRBD2 might be the D (7 bases). This CDR3 has 16 residues. CDR1 and CDR2 from the germline V gene are SGHRS and YFSETQ. V was pared by 3 bases and J by 3 bases, with 17 bases between. CDR3 in amino acids: CASSSTWGGGTDTQYF. The DNA for the CDR3 is TGCGCCAGCAGCTCCACTTGGGGGGGCGGGACAGATACGCAGTATTTT.

The CDR3 coding sequence is TGTGCCAGCTCGGACGTGGGGGTTACGGTTACCGGGGAGCTGTTTTTT. It translates to CASSDVGVTVTGELFF. The chain carries TRBV27 and TRBJ2-2; the D call may be TRBD1 or TRBD2 (5 bases each). This CDR3 spans 16 amino acids. In germline, CDR1 is MNHEY, CDR2 SMNVEV (reference sequence). With 8 bases removed from V and 5 bases from J, the gap between germline ends came to 21 bases.

This clone was seen more than once but under ten times. The chain couples TRBV20-1 to TRBJ2-7; D gene ambiguous. Germline CDR1 is DFQATT and CDR2 is SNEGSKA (reference sequence). V was pared by 0 bases and J by 4 bases, with 4 bases between. The CDR3 has 11 amino acids. The CDR3 loop reads CSARDLYEQYV. CDR3 DNA sequence: TGCAGTGCTAGAGATCTTTACGAGCAGTACGTC.

This CDR3 reads CASTLGGTGANVLTF. CDR3 DNA sequence: TGTGCCAGCACTCTGGGGGGTACTGGGGCCAACGTCCTGACTTTC. The chain joins TRBV7-6 to TRBJ2-6; a possible D gene is TRBD2 (6 bases). CDR1 and CDR2 from the germline V gene are SGHVS and FNYEAQ. V dropped 7 bases and J dropped 2 bases, with 12 bases sitting between them. The CDR3 runs to 15 residues.

The chain has TRBV18 and TRBJ2-1; weak D call: TRBD2 (6 bases). Germline V gene data show CDR1 as KGHSH and CDR2 as LQKENI. The V and J ends lost 3 bases and 10 bases respectively, with 10 bases between them. The CDR3 contains 12 residues. The CDR3 here is CASSPSAGEQFF. The CDR3 DNA reads TGTGCCAGCTCACCCTCGGCGGGAGAGCAGTTCTTC.

The V and J genes are TRBV5-5 and TRBJ2-1, with 8 bases that match TRBD1. This CDR3 is 14 amino acids long. Per the germline V gene, CDR1 is SGHKS and CDR2 is YYEKEE (reference sequence). V lost 4 bases and J lost 8; bases outside the gene matches: 8. This chain's CDR3 is CASSHRQGRDEQFF. The CDR3 region has the DNA TGTGCCAGCAGCCATCGACAGGGGCGGGATGAGCAGTTCTTC.

V usage is TRBV5-4 and J usage is TRBJ1-4; tentative D call: TRBD1 (6 bases). V lost 4 bases to trimming and J lost 7 bases, with 14 bases between them. The CDR3 has 14 residues. Germline assignment: CDR1 SGHNT and CDR2 YYREEE (reference sequence). The CDR3 coding sequence is TGTGCCAGCAGCGTAGAAGGGGGTAGTGAAAAACTGTTTTTT. Protein: CASSVEGGSEKLFF.

V is TRBV10-3 and J is TRBJ1-1; 7 bases fit TRBD1. Germline loops: CDR1 ENHRY, CDR2 SYGVKD. This CDR3 region has 15 residues. The junction had 6 bases not matched to a gene; V was cut back by 5 bases and J by 0 bases. The CDR3 sequence: CAISLGGNMNTEAFF. CDR3 sequence (DNA): TGTGCCATCAGTCTAGGGGGCAACATGAACACTGAAGCTTTCTTT.

This sequence joins TRBV7-3 and TRBJ2-5, with 9 bases aligning to TRBD2. The junction had 6 bases not matched to a gene; V was cut back by 0 bases and J by 4 bases. Germline lookup yields CDR1 SGHTA and CDR2 FQGTGA. The CDR3 length is 16 residues. The CDR3 nucleotides read TGTGCCAGCAGCTTAACGGCGGGAGGGCATGGAGAGACCCAGTACTTC. Translated, it gives CASSLTAGGHGETQYF.

The chain links TRBV6-6 to TRBJ1-5; TRBD1 aligns across 8 bases. The V segment lost 6 bases and the J segment 5 bases; nucleotides outside the gene matches: 0. CDR3 size: 12 residues. Looked up from germline, CDR1 is MNHNY and CDR2 is SVGAGI (reference sequence). The CDR3 reads CASRQGDQPQHF. In DNA form, the CDR3 reads TGTGCCAGCAGACAGGGGGATCAGCCCCAGCATTTT.

The chain uses TRBV25-1 and TRBJ1-4; perhaps TRBD1 as D (6 bases). The CDR3 covers 16 residues. V dropped 1 base and J dropped 8 bases, with 17 bases sitting between them. Germline assignment: CDR1 MGHDK and CDR2 SYGVNS. CDR3 in DNA: TGTGCCAGCAGTGAATCTCAGGGGCGGCGGGGGGAAAAACTGTTTTTT. As protein: CASSESQGRRGEKLFF. The entire variable domain, with the rest obtained from reference TRBV25-1 and TRBJ1-4, is as follows: EADIYQTPRYLVIGTGKKITLECSQTMGHDKMYWYQQDPGMELHLIHYSYGVNSTEKGDLSSESTVSRIRTEHFPLTLESARPSHTSQYLCASSESQGRRGEKLFFGSGTQLSVL.

J is TRBJ2-3 and V is TRBV7-2; 10 nucleotides agree with TRBD2. CDR1 is SGHTA, CDR2 FQGNSA, per germline. This CDR3 contains 14 residues. V shed 8 bases, J shed 5 bases, and the junction held 7 bases outside the gene matches. CDR3 nucleotides: TGTGCCAGCCGTTTAGCGGGAGGTCTAGATACGCAGTATTTT. Amino acids: CASRLAGGLDTQYF.

J is TRBJ2-1 and V is TRBV2, with no clear D. CDR1 SNHLY and CDR2 FYNNEI come from the germline V gene. The V gene lost 5 bases and the J gene lost 6 bases, with 8 bases spanning the gap. There are 12 residues in the CDR3. The CDR3 loop is CASSYLGNEQFF. The CDR3 DNA sequence: TGTGCCAGCAGTTACTTAGGCAATGAGCAGTTCTTC.

The chain links TRBV6-1 to TRBJ2-7; the D call may be TRBD1 or TRBD2 (7 bases each). The CDR3 length is 14 residues. Germline V gene sequence: CDR1 MNHNS, CDR2 SASEGT. The ends were cut back, 5 bases at V and 3 bases at J, with 14 bases in the middle. The CDR3 loop reads CASSWGGQLYEQYV. The CDR3 DNA follows: TGTGCCAGCAGTTGGGGGGGACAGCTCTACGAGCAGTACGTC.

J is TRBJ1-3 and V is TRBV7-2; D is unclear. Trimming left V 2 bases short and J 0 bases short, with 2 bases between. Germline assignment: CDR1 SGHTA and CDR2 FQGNSA. The CDR3 has 13 residues. CDR3 nucleotide sequence: TGTGCCAGCAGCTTATCCTCTGGAAACACCATATATTTT. Residues: CASSLSSGNTIYF. Filled out from reference TRBV7-2 and TRBJ1-3, the complete variable domain reads GAGVSQSPSNKVTEKGKDVELRCDPISGHTALYWYRQSLGQGLEFLIYFQGNSAPDKSGLPSDRFSAERTGGSVSTLTIQRTQQEDSAVYLCASSLSSGNTIYFGEGSWLTVV.